This T cell receptor beta chain was sequenced during a study of T cells in Graves' hyperthyroidism and ophthalmopathy. It was RNA transcripts that yielded the amplified TCR beta CDR3 regions. HTBI primers were used for first-round RT-PCR of the TCR CDR3. TCRdb ran MiXCR on the multiplex PCR reads and lists one entry per CDR3 protein. The sample has approximately 480,000 distinct CDR3 sequences, less than 25% seen once. There are 14 residues in the CDR3. Losses at the gene ends were 3 bases for V and 11 bases for J; bases not matched to a gene: 12. This clonotype was seen at least ten times. The source of this sequence is a man between 18 and 35 years old with Graves' hyperthyroidism. The gene calls are TRBV12-3 or TRBV12-4 and TRBJ1-1, with 7 bases matching TRBD1. Sequenced input: blood. The CDR3 sequence is CASSFDYQGVRAFF. In DNA, the CDR3 is TGTGCCAGCAGTTTCGACTATCAGGGGGTCCGGGCTTTCTTT.